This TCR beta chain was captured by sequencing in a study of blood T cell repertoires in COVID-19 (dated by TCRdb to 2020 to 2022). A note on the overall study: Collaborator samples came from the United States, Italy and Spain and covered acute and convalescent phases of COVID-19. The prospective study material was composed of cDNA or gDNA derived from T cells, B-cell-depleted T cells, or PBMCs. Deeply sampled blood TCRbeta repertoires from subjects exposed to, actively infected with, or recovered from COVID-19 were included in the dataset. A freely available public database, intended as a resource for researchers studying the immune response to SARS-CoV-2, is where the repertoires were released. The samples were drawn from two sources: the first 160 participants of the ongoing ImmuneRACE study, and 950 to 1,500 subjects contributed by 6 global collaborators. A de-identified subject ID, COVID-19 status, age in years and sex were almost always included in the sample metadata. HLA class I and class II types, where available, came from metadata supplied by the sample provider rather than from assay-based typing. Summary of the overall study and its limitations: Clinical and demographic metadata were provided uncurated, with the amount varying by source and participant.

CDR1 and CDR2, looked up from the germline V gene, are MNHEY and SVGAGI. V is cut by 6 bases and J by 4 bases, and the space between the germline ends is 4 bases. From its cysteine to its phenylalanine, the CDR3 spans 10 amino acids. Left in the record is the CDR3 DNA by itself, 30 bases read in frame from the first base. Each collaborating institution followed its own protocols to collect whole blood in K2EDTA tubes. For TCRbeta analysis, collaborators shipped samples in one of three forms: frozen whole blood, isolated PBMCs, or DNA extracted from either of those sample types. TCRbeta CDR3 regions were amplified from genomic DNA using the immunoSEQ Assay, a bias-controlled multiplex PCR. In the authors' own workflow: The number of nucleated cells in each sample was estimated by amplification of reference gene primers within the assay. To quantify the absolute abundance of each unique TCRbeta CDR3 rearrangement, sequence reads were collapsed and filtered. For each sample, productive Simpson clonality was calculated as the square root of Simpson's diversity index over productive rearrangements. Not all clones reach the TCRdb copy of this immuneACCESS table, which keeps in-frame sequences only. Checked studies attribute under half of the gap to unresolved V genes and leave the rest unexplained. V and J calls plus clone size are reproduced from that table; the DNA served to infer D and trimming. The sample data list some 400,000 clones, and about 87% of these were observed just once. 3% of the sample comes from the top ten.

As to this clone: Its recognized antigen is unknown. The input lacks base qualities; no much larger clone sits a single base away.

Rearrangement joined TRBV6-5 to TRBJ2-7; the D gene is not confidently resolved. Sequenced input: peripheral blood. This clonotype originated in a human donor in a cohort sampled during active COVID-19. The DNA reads TGTGCCAGCAGCAGGTACGAGCAGTACTTC. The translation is CASSRYEQYF.